One and the same sample provided the 30 T cell receptor beta chains below, sequenced in a study of OX40 agonist ivuxolimab in advanced cancers. Clones were read by immunoSEQ multiplex PCR, and TCRdb kept only the in-frame ones, dropping some. The table records under 80,000 clones, 88% of them present only once. The sequences come from CD4+ or CD8+ T cells sorted from blood, collected in a trial of the OX40 agonist ivuxolimab. The receptors were sampled from an adult with an advanced solid tumor such as melanoma, head and neck, liver or kidney cancer.

The chain joins TRBV27 to TRBJ1-1; 11 bases match TRBD1. The CDR3 sequence is 16 residues long. Germline lookup yields CDR1 MNHEY and CDR2 SMNVEV (reference sequence). The J segment lost 4 bases and the V segment lost 5 bases, leaving 9 bases of the junction unmatched. CDR3 in amino acids: CASSALDRGLSTEAFF. CDR3 DNA: TGTGCCAGCAGTGCCCTGGACAGGGGGCTGAGCACTGAAGCTTTCTTT.

This chain links TRBV2 with TRBJ1-6, with D perhaps TRBD1 (6 bases). Germline V lookup: CDR1 SNHLY, CDR2 FYNNEI. This CDR3 has 15 residues. Trimming stripped 3 bases from V and 7 bases from J, with 13 bases between. The CDR3 reads CASSEAGAKNSPLHF. The CDR3 DNA is TGTGCCAGCAGTGAGGCGGGGGCCAAAAATTCACCCCTCCACTTT.

The rearrangement joins TRBV30 to TRBJ1-3; D call uncertain. The CDR3 is 13 residues long. Germline lookup yields CDR1 GTSNPN and CDR2 SVGIG (reference sequence). V was clipped by 4 bases and J by 0 bases, with 7 bases between them. The CDR3 loop reads CAWTIASGNTIYF. The CDR3 DNA reads TGTGCCTGGACGATAGCCTCTGGAAACACCATATATTTT. Together with reference TRBV30 and TRBJ1-3, the CDR3 gives the full variable domain: SQTIHQWPATLVQPVGSPLSLECTVEGTSNPNLYWYRQAAGRGLQLLFYSVGIGQISSEVPQNLSASRPQDRQFILSSKKLLLSDSGFYLCAWTIASGNTIYFGEGSWLTVV.

The V and J genes are TRBV11-3 and TRBJ2-2; TRBD2 might be the D (6 bases). The CDR3 loop spans 13 amino acids. Germline lookup yields CDR1 SGHNT and CDR2 YENEEA. Trimming shortened V by 4 bases and J by 6 bases, and 9 bases separated the two germline ends. DNA for the CDR3: TGTGCCAGCAGCTCGTCGGGAGCCGGGGAGCTGTTTTTT. Protein sequence: CASSSSGAGELFF.

As regards this clone: The CDR3 does not end in the conserved phenylalanine or tryptophan, so this is likely a read error. The rearrangement uses TRBV13 and TRBJ1-2, with TRBD1 identical over 7 bases. Germline V CDR1 and CDR2: PRHDT, FYEKMQ (reference sequence). This CDR3 contains 14 residues. Losses at the gene ends were 3 bases for V and 7 bases for J; bases not matched to a gene: 8. CDR3 DNA: TGTGCCAGCAGCTTCCGACAGGGAGAGGTTGGCTACACCCTC. This codes for CASSFRQGEVGYTL.

The V call is TRBV28, the J call TRBJ2-7; 8 nucleotides align to TRBD2. This CDR3 has 14 amino acids. Germline trimming cut 5 bases from V and 3 bases from J; bases unmatched to any gene: 6. Germline CDR1 and CDR2: MDHEN and SYDVKM. CDR3 nucleotides: TGTGCCAGCAGTCCCGGGGGGGCCGTCTACGAGCAGTACTTC. As protein: CASSPGGAVYEQYF.

The gene calls are TRBV6-1 and TRBJ1-2, with D tentatively TRBD1 (5 bases). CDR1 is MNHNS, CDR2 SASEGT, per germline. Trimming pared 2 bases from V and 3 bases from J, leaving 7 bases between. The CDR3 has 13 residues. The CDR3 is CASSEWGDYGYTF. CDR3 coding DNA: TGTGCCAGCAGTGAATGGGGGGACTATGGCTACACCTTC.

This rearrangement joins TRBV7-8 to TRBJ1-1; D might be TRBD1 (5 bases). From germline, CDR1 is SGHVS and CDR2 FQNEAQ. The ends were cut back, 5 bases at V and 11 bases at J, with 18 bases in the middle. The CDR3 runs 13 residues. The CDR3 nucleotides are TGTGCCAGCAGCCTGGAATCGTGGGGGATGGCTTTCTTT. Encoded protein: CASSLESWGMAFF.

The chain combines TRBV2 with TRBJ2-5; 11 positions agree with TRBD1. The V segment lost 4 bases and the J segment 5 bases; nucleotides outside the gene matches: 6. CDR3 length: 15 amino acids. Germline-derived CDR1 and CDR2 are SNHLY and FYNNEI. CDR3 loop: CASSGRTGGGETQYF. The CDR3 nucleotides read TGTGCCAGCAGTGGTCGGACAGGGGGCGGGGAGACCCAGTACTTC.

This clone was detected only a few times. The chain uses TRBV5-1 and TRBJ1-4, with D unclear. The CDR3 sequence is 14 residues long. Trimming stripped 3 bases from V and 0 bases from J, with 6 bases between. In germline, CDR1 is SGHRS, CDR2 YFSETQ. CDR3 protein: CASSSGTTNEKLFF. The CDR3 nucleotides are TGCGCCAGCAGCTCAGGAACAACTAATGAAAAACTGTTTTTT.

This clone was seen once. The chain recombines TRBV7-2 with TRBJ1-1, with D hard to call. V lost 2 bases and J 1 base, leaving 8 bases between the germline ends. CDR3 size: 14 residues. Germline CDR1 reads SGHTA; CDR2 reads FQGNSA. CDR3 loop: CASSLMRENTEAFF. The CDR3 bases are TGTGCCAGCAGCTTAATGCGGGAGAACACTGAAGCTTTCTTT.

Remarks on this clone: In the same sample, other DNA sequences code for this CDR3. The chain uses TRBV6-1 and TRBJ1-2, with a possible D match to TRBD1 (5 bases). The CDR3 is 15 amino acids. V lost 4 bases, J lost 1 base, and 13 bases lay in between. The germline V gene has CDR1 MNHNS and CDR2 SASEGT. The DNA for the CDR3 is TGTGCCAGCAGTGTACGGGACGCAAGTAACTATGGCTACACCTTC. Residues: CASSVRDASNYGYTF.

The chain uses TRBV14 and TRBJ2-7, with D possibly being TRBD1 (6 bases). V shed 4 bases and J shed 2 bases, with 21 bases lying between them. The length of the CDR3 is 17 residues. Looked up from germline, CDR1 is SGHDN and CDR2 is FVKESK. CDR3: CASSPTQTGTLPYEQYF. CDR3 nucleotide sequence: TGTGCCAGCAGCCCGACCCAAACAGGGACCCTACCCTACGAGCAGTACTTC.

In this sample, this clone turned up a few times. The chain employs TRBV19 and TRBJ1-5; the match to TRBD1 covers 10 bases. V lost 6 bases and J lost 7; bases outside the gene matches: 9. This CDR3 spans 15 amino acids. Germline assignment: CDR1 LNHDA and CDR2 SQIVND (reference sequence). Here the CDR3 reads CASRPGQGPRQPQHF. The CDR3 DNA sequence: TGTGCCAGTAGACCGGGACAGGGGCCGCGGCAGCCCCAGCATTTT. Filled out from reference TRBV19 and TRBJ1-5, the complete variable domain reads DGGITQSPKYLFRKEGQNVTLSCEQNLNHDAMYWYRQDPGQGLRLIYYSQIVNDFQKGDIAEGYSVSREKKESFPLTVTSAQKNPTAFYLCASRPGQGPRQPQHFGDGTRLSIL.

The chain recombines TRBV2 with TRBJ2-5; D unresolved. Germline values: CDR1 SNHLY, CDR2 FYNNEI. V was clipped by 5 bases and J by 2 bases, with 9 bases between them. The CDR3 spans 13 residues. The CDR3 sequence: CASSSLPQETQYF. In DNA, the CDR3 is TGTGCCAGCAGTAGTTTACCTCAAGAGACCCAGTACTTC. Complete variable domain (other parts from reference TRBV2 and TRBJ2-5): EPEVTQTPSHQVTQMGQEVILRCVPISNHLYFYWYRQILGQKVEFLVSFYNNEISEKSEIFDDQFSVERPDGSNFTLKIRSTKLEDSAMYFCASSSLPQETQYFGPGTRLLVL.

The chain uses TRBV21-1 and TRBJ2-7; the table gives TRBD1 as D, unverified against the DNA. TRBV21-1 represents a pseudogene. The CDR3 runs 14 residues. CDR3 in DNA: TGTGCCATCCTCGCCGGGGACAGCTCCTACGAGCAGTACTTC. It codes for CAILAGDSSYEQYF.

The chain's CDR3 is CASSLQGPYNEQFF. The CDR3 DNA reads as TGTGCCAGCAGTTTGCAGGGACCCTACAATGAGCAGTTCTTC. V is TRBV6-5 and J is TRBJ2-1, with D perhaps matching TRBD1 or TRBD2 (5 bases each). Trimming removed 4 bases at V and 2 bases at J, with 9 bases between. The V gene's germline CDR1 is MNHEY and CDR2 SVGAGI. CDR3 length: 14 residues.

The chain combines TRBV6-5 with TRBJ1-5, with 11 bases matching TRBD1. Germline V gives CDR1 MNHEY, CDR2 SVGAGI. The CDR3 loop spans 15 amino acids. V was clipped by 6 bases and J by 5 bases; unmatched bases: 6. CDR3 loop: CASSRTGGGDQPQHF. For the CDR3, the DNA is TGTGCCAGCAGCAGGACAGGGGGCGGGGATCAGCCCCAGCATTTT.

The J gene is TRBJ1-2, the V gene TRBV6-1, with 8 bases matching TRBD1. The CDR3 extends over 12 amino acids. Germline assignment: CDR1 MNHNS and CDR2 SASEGT. V lost 6 bases and J lost 12; bases outside the gene matches: 9. The CDR3 loop reads CASSPDRGRDTF. The CDR3 DNA sequence: TGTGCCAGCAGCCCTGACAGGGGTAGGGACACCTTC.

The V call is TRBV7-4, the J call TRBJ1-5; D is uncertain. Trimming pared 3 bases from V and 4 bases from J, leaving 10 bases between. CDR1 and CDR2 (germline): SGHVT, SQSDAQ. The CDR3 sequence is 14 residues long. Here the CDR3 DNA reads TGTGCCAGCAGCTTCTTCAGACTTAATCAGCCCCAGCATTTT. Residues: CASSFFRLNQPQHF. The complete variable domain, with remaining parts taken from reference TRBV7-4 and TRBJ1-5, reads GAGVSQSPRYKVAKRGRDVALRCDSISGHVTLYWYRQTLGQGSEVLTYSQSDAQRDKSGRPSGRFSAERPERSVSTLKIQRTEQGDSAVYLCASSFFRLNQPQHFGDGTRLSIL.

The genes are TRBV5-1 and TRBJ2-3; the match to TRBD2 covers 8 bases. The CDR3 is 16 amino acids. V was clipped by 4 bases and J by 4 bases; unmatched bases: 11. CDR1 is SGHRS and CDR2 is YFSETQ in the germline V gene. This CDR3 reads CASSLRGSGNPDTQYF. The CDR3 DNA follows: TGCGCCAGCAGCCTCCGGGGTAGCGGGAACCCAGATACGCAGTATTTT.

The rearrangement uses TRBV4-1 and TRBJ2-2; D gene ambiguous. The CDR3 consists of 14 residues. With 0 bases removed from V and 9 bases from J, the gap between germline ends came to 11 bases. Germline V gene sequence: CDR1 MGHRA, CDR2 YSYEKL. The DNA for the CDR3 is TGCGCCAGCAGCCAAGAGGAGTTGGCCCGGGAGCTGTTTTTT. Amino acids: CASSQEELARELFF.

This clone was counted once. The V call is TRBV5-6, the J call TRBJ2-7; 7 nucleotides match TRBD1. CDR3 size: 15 residues. Looked up from germline, CDR1 is SGHDT and CDR2 is YYEEEE. V lost 4 bases and J lost 1; bases outside the gene matches: 8. This CDR3 is CASSLGGTESYEQYF. In DNA, the CDR3 is TGTGCCAGCAGCCTGGGTGGGACAGAATCCTACGAGCAGTACTTC.

This clone showed up just a few times. The gene calls are TRBV19 and TRBJ2-1, with 11 bases lining up with TRBD2. Germline V gene data show CDR1 as LNHDA and CDR2 as SQIVND (reference sequence). This CDR3 has 15 residues. J was trimmed by 6 bases and V by 8 bases; bases with no gene match: 9. The CDR3 here is CASRPGTSGTNEQFF. CDR3 DNA sequence: TGTGCCAGTCGCCCCGGGACTAGCGGAACCAATGAGCAGTTCTTC.

CDR3: CASSLGSVGGPPYEQYF. The DNA of the CDR3 is TGTGCCAGCAGTTTAGGTAGTGTCGGGGGTCCACCCTACGAGCAGTACTTC. The chain carries TRBV27 and TRBJ2-7, with a tentative D call TRBD2 (6 bases). The V gene's germline CDR1 is MNHEY and CDR2 SMNVEV (reference sequence). Trimming stripped 2 bases from V and 2 bases from J, with 19 bases between. The CDR3 is made up of 17 amino acids.

The V call is TRBV7-8, the J call TRBJ1-1; D unclear. The CDR3 length is 11 residues. Trimming removed 5 bases from V and 0 bases from J, with 1 base in between. Germline V gene sequence: CDR1 SGHVS, CDR2 FQNEAQ. The CDR3 loop is CASSLNTEAFF. In DNA, the CDR3 is TGTGCCAGCAGCCTGAACACTGAAGCTTTCTTT.

This chain connects TRBV4-1 to TRBJ2-1; no reliable D call. Germline CDR1 reads MGHRA; CDR2 reads YSYEKL. This CDR3 is built from 14 residues. Between the trimmed V and J ends, which lost 7 bases and 2 bases, there was a span of 12 bases. The chain's CDR3 is CASTPRLAYNEQFF. The CDR3 DNA is TGCGCCAGCACCCCTCGCCTGGCCTACAATGAGCAGTTCTTC.

This clone was counted a single time. The gene calls are TRBV6-1 and TRBJ2-5, with TRBD1 matching 8 bases. J was trimmed by 5 bases and V by 6 bases; bases with no gene match: 11. Per the germline V gene, CDR1 is MNHNS and CDR2 is SASEGT. CDR3 length: 15 amino acids. Written as DNA, the CDR3 is TGTGCCAGCAGCGGAGCCCGACAGGGGTTCGAGACCCAGTACTTC. Protein sequence: CASSGARQGFETQYF.

The rearrangement links TRBV9 to TRBJ1-2, with 7 bases fitting TRBD1. The V gene end was trimmed by 0 bases and the J gene end by 2 bases; junction bases not matched to a gene: 13. CDR3 length: 18 residues. Germline assignment: CDR1 SGDLS and CDR2 YYNGEE. CDR3: CASSVGTSATGTNYGYTF. DNA for the CDR3: TGTGCCAGCAGCGTAGGAACCTCCGCGACAGGGACCAACTATGGCTACACCTTC.

This clone has a single count. This chain uses TRBV5-1 with TRBJ2-7; 8 bases align to TRBD2. The CDR3 is 16 amino acids. Trimming removed 0 bases from V and 1 base from J; junction bases left unmatched: 6. CDR1 is SGHRS and CDR2 is YFSETQ in the germline V gene. In DNA, the CDR3 is TGCGCCAGCAGCTTGGCGGGACTAGTTCTGTCCTACGAGCAGTACTTC. This encodes CASSLAGLVLSYEQYF. The entire variable domain, with the rest obtained from reference TRBV5-1 and TRBJ2-7, is as follows: KAGVTQTPRYLIKTRGQQVTLSCSPISGHRSVSWYQQTPGQGLQFLFEYFSETQRNKGNFPGRFSGRQFSNSRSEMNVSTLELGDSALYLCASSLAGLVLSYEQYFGPGTRLTVT.